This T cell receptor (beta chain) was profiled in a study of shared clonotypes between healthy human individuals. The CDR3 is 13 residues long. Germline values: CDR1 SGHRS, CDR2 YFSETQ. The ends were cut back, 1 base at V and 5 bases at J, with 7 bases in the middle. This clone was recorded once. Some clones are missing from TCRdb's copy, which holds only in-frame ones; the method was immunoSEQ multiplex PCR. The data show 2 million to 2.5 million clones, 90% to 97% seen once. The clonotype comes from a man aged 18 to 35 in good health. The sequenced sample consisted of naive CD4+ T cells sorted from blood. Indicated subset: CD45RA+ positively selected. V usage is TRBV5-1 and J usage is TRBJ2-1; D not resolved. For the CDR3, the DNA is TGCGCCAGCAGCTTGTTACCGAACAATGAGCAGTTCTTC. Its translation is CASSLLPNNEQFF. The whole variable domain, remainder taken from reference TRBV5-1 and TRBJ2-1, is KAGVTQTPRYLIKTRGQQVTLSCSPISGHRSVSWYQQTPGQGLQFLFEYFSETQRNKGNFPGRFSGRQFSNSRSEMNVSTLELGDSALYLCASSLLPNNEQFFGPGTRLTVL.